Given below is one TCR beta chain in context. Its antigen is unknown. This record comes from a study of T-cell memory formation after mild COVID-19. V dropped 0 bases and J dropped 2; count of bases not matched to a gene: 1. Germline lookup yields CDR1 SGDLS and CDR2 YYNGEE. CDR3 length: 14 residues. Constant-segment primers were used for 5'RACE, and the resulting TCR alpha and TCR beta cDNA libraries carried sample barcodes and UMIs. MiXCR, applied by TCRdb to the 5' RACE reads, yields one record per CDR3 protein. Of 350,000 to 450,000 distinct CDR3 sequences listed, around 20% are singletons. Findings and limits, study-wide: Cross-reactive memory apparently joined, as some responding clones appeared in pre-infection memory. Clones that contracted from day 15 to 85 were balanced CD4/CD8, while later expanders leaned CD4+.

The TCR originated in an adult woman who had mild COVID-19 (a few samples of this study predate the infection). Cell type and time point are not known. Sequences were obtained from PBMCs or a T cell subset sorted from them (not recorded which). This chain uses TRBV9 with TRBJ2-5; 7 bases are a match to TRBD2. CDR3: CASSVAGLQETQYF. In nucleotides, the CDR3 is TGTGCCAGCAGCGTAGCGGGACTACAAGAGACCCAGTACTTC.